This is a list of T cell receptor beta chains from one sample in a study of blood T cell repertoires in COVID-19. Sequencing used immunoSEQ multiplex PCR; TCRdb keeps in-frame clones, though not all of them. The profile shows tens of thousands of clones, about 80% of them singletons. Input material: peripheral blood. These receptors all stem from a woman between 65 and 79 years old with acute or convalescent COVID-19. The CDR3 runs from the conserved cysteine through the conserved F or W. D genes are given only for firm matches. Expanded clones get a size class; other rows say once, few or many, or leave the size out.

- | TRBJ2-3 | TRBV19 | - | TGTGCCAGTAGTCCCGGGAGCACAGATACGCAGTATTTT | CASSPGSTDTQYF
- | TRBJ2-7 | TRBV5-8 | - | TGTGCCAGCAGCTTGTTACTTTATGCGGTCGACCAGGACTCTTGGTACTTC | CASSLLLYAVDQDSWYF
- | TRBJ2-6 | TRBV6-5 | - | TGTGCCAGCAGGAGGTCTGGGGCCAACGTCCTGACTTTC | CASRRSGANVLTF
- | TRBJ2-2 | TRBV7-2 | - | TGTGCCAGCAGCCCCACTACGACAGACACCGGGGAGCTGTTTTTT | CASSPTTTDTGELFF
- | TRBJ2-1 | TRBV9 | TRBD2 | TGTGCCAGCAGCGTAGTCGGGGGGGAAAAGACTAGCGAGGATGGCTACAATGAGCAGTTCTTC | CASSVVGGEKTSEDGYNEQFF
- | TRBJ1-3 | TRBV6-5 | - | TGTGCCACTAACAGGGCTGGAAACACCATATATTTT | CATNRAGNTIYF
few | TRBJ1-1 | TRBV19 | - | TGTGCCAGTAGTATGTTTAAGGGGACTCTTAACACTGAAGCTTTCTTT | CASSMFKGTLNTEAFF
- | TRBJ1-2 | TRBV9 | TRBD1 | TGTGCCAGCAGCAGGAGGGACAGAAGCTATGGCTACACCTTC | CASSRRDRSYGYTF
- | TRBJ2-1 | TRBV11-3 | TRBD2 | TGTGCCAGCAGCTTAGGGACGGATAGCGGGGGGATCCGGTTCTTC | CASSLGTDSGGIRFF
- | TRBJ1-1 | TRBV19 | - | TGTGCCAGTAGTAAATACAGGGTGCAGTCGAACACTGAAGCTTTCTTT | CASSKYRVQSNTEAFF
- | TRBJ1-5 | TRBV27 | - | TGTGCCAGCAGTTTATTTGGGGGGAGGAATCAGCCCCAGCATTTT | CASSLFGGRNQPQHF
- | TRBJ2-7 | TRBV6-5 | TRBD2 | TGTGCCAGCAGTTTCGTCCCGACTAGCGGGGGATCCGAGCAGTACTTC | CASSFVPTSGGSEQYF
- | TRBJ2-3 | TRBV4-3 | - | TGCGCCAGCAGCCGAGAGTTGTTTCGAACAGGGAACACGGATACGCAGTATTTT | CASSRELFRTGNTDTQYF
- | TRBJ2-1 | TRBV18 | TRBD2 | TGTGCCAGCGGCCGGGGGGATTACAATGAGCAGTTCTTC | CASGRGDYNEQFF
- | TRBJ2-5 | TRBV6-2/TRBV6-3 | TRBD2 | TGTGCCAGCAGTTACTCCCTAGCGGGGGGCCAAGAGACCCAGTACTTC | CASSYSLAGGQETQYF
- | TRBJ1-4 | TRBV18 | TRBD1 | TGTGCCAGCTCGAAAGGGACAGGGGGCGAAAAACTGTTTTTT | CASSKGTGGEKLFF
- | TRBJ2-7 | TRBV4-3 | TRBD1 | TGCGCCAGCAGCCAAATTTTGGCCGGGACAGGTTCCCACGAGCAGTACTTC | CASSQILAGTGSHEQYF
- | TRBJ2-1 | TRBV15 | TRBD2 | TGTGCCACCAGCAGAGAAGGGCTAGCGGGGGGGTACCCCCCCTACAATGAGCAGTTCTTC | CATSREGLAGGYPPYNEQFF
- | TRBJ1-2 | TRBV9 | - | TGTGCCAGCAGCCCCCGTGAGATATTCTATGGCTACACCTTC | CASSPREIFYGYTF
- | TRBJ2-3 | TRBV19 | - | TGTGCCAGTAGTCCCGCGCCACGAGCAGATACGCAGTATTTT | CASSPAPRADTQYF
- | TRBJ1-2 | TRBV18 | - | TGTGCCAGCTCCTTGTACACCTTC | CASSLYTF
- | TRBJ1-2 | TRBV24-1 | - | TGTGCCACCAGTGATCCAGAAAGGGAGGGCTACACCTTC | CATSDPEREGYTF
- | TRBJ1-5 | TRBV11-2 | TRBD1 | TGTGCCAGCAGCTCTCAGGGGGATCAGCCCCAGCATTTT | CASSSQGDQPQHF
- | TRBJ1-3 | TRBV6-2/TRBV6-3 | - | TGTGCCAGCAGTGAGACTGGAAACACCATATATTTT | CASSETGNTIYF
once | TRBJ1-2 | TRBV6-5 | TRBD1 | TGTGCCAGCAGTAAACCGGGACAGGGTGGTGCGGGCTACACCTTC | CASSKPGQGGAGYTF
- | TRBJ2-5 | TRBV5-1 | TRBD2 | TGCGCCAGCAGCTTGGCCAGCGGGGGATCCTCGTACCAAGAGACCCAGTACTTC | CASSLASGGSSYQETQYF
- | TRBJ1-1 | TRBV7-8 | - | TGTGCCAGCAGCTCAGAGGCACAGGGGAACACTGAAGCTTTCTTT | CASSSEAQGNTEAFF
- | TRBJ2-5 | TRBV6-1 | - | TGTGCCAGCAGTGAAGGGGGGGAAGAGACCCAGTACTTC | CASSEGGEETQYF
- | TRBJ1-1 | TRBV18 | TRBD1 | TGTGCCAGCTCACAAGGGACAGACACTGAAGCTTTCTTT | CASSQGTDTEAFF
once | TRBJ2-7 | TRBV7-9 | - | TGTGCCAGCAGCTCGACAGGCGGCGAGCAGTACTTC | CASSSTGGEQYF
- | TRBJ1-2 | TRBV29-1 | TRBD1 | TGCAGCGGGGGACAGGGGAACTATGGCTACACCTTC | CSGGQGNYGYTF
- | TRBJ2-1 | TRBV9 | TRBD2 | TGTGCCAGCAGCGTAGGATCCAGCGGGGACTACAATGAGCAGTTCTTC | CASSVGSSGDYNEQFF
- | TRBJ2-3 | TRBV5-3 | TRBD2 | TGTGCCAGAATCGGGAGGGACGGGGGGAGCACAGATACGCAGTATTTT | CARIGRDGGSTDTQYF
- | TRBJ1-4 | TRBV2 | - | TGTGCCTCGAACACCGGGATAACTAATGAAAAACTGTTTTTT | CASNTGITNEKLFF
- | TRBJ1-5 | TRBV19 | TRBD1 | TGTGCCAGTAGTAACCGGGACAGGGGGCTTAGCAATCAGCCCCAGCATTTT | CASSNRDRGLSNQPQHF
- | TRBJ1-4 | TRBV7-9 | TRBD1 | TGTGCCAGCAGCCCAGGGGGCAATGAAAAACTGTTTTTT | CASSPGGNEKLFF
- | TRBJ1-5 | TRBV6-2/TRBV6-3 | - | TGTGCCAGCAGTTACTCGGCCATAAATCAGCCCCAGCATTTT | CASSYSAINQPQHF
- | TRBJ1-1 | TRBV7-2 | - | TGTGCCAGCAGCTTAGTTGGGGGCCTGAACACTGAAGCTTTCTTT | CASSLVGGLNTEAFF
- | TRBJ2-5 | TRBV6-5 | TRBD1 | TGTGCCAGCAAGGCCGGACAGGTCCTTCAAGAGACCCAGTACTTC | CASKAGQVLQETQYF
- | TRBJ2-1 | TRBV4-2 | TRBD2 | TGTGCCAGCAGCCAAGATTTGCCAGGGTTTCCCCGGGGGGATGAGCAGTTCTTC | CASSQDLPGFPRGDEQFF
- | TRBJ1-2 | TRBV23-1 | - | TGCGCCAGCAGTCAAGCGGGGCGGGGGGCGAACTATGGCTACACCTTC | CASSQAGRGANYGYTF
few | TRBJ1-1 | TRBV11-3 | - | TGTGCCAGTTCAATTTTGAACACTGAAGCTTTCTTT | CASSILNTEAFF
- | TRBJ2-7 | TRBV27 | TRBD1 | TGTGCCAGCAGTTTAACAGGGGCCCGTGTTCACGAGCAGTACTTC | CASSLTGARVHEQYF
- | TRBJ1-1 | TRBV9 | - | TGTGCCAGCAGCGATAGAAGGGGGTCGGCCACTGAAGCTTTCTTT | CASSDRRGSATEAFF
few | TRBJ2-2 | TRBV7-9 | TRBD2 | TGTGCCAGCATCCCGGGGGGCACCGGGGAGCTGTTTTTT | CASIPGGTGELFF
- | TRBJ1-4 | TRBV5-1 | TRBD1 | TGCGCCAGCAGCCAGACAGGGGGACGCGAAAAACTGTTTTTT | CASSQTGGREKLFF